This TCR beta chain appears in the sequencing data of a study of blood T cell repertoires in COVID-19. Assay: immunoSEQ multiplex PCR; the TCRdb copy retains only in-frame clones and omits some. In the table there are around 250,000 clones, around 86% of which are singletons. From germline, CDR1 is LNHNV and CDR2 YYDKDF (reference sequence). The V and J ends lost 4 bases and 7 bases respectively, with 14 bases between them. The CDR3 spans 15 residues. The sequence derives from a woman between 70 and 85 years old with active or convalescent COVID-19. The sequencing sample was made of peripheral blood. The chain carries TRBV15 and TRBJ1-6; D possibly corresponds to TRBD1 (5 bases). The CDR3 loop reads CATSIEGRGNSPLHF. The CDR3 DNA is TGTGCCACCAGCATAGAGGGACGGGGGAATTCACCCCTCCACTTT.